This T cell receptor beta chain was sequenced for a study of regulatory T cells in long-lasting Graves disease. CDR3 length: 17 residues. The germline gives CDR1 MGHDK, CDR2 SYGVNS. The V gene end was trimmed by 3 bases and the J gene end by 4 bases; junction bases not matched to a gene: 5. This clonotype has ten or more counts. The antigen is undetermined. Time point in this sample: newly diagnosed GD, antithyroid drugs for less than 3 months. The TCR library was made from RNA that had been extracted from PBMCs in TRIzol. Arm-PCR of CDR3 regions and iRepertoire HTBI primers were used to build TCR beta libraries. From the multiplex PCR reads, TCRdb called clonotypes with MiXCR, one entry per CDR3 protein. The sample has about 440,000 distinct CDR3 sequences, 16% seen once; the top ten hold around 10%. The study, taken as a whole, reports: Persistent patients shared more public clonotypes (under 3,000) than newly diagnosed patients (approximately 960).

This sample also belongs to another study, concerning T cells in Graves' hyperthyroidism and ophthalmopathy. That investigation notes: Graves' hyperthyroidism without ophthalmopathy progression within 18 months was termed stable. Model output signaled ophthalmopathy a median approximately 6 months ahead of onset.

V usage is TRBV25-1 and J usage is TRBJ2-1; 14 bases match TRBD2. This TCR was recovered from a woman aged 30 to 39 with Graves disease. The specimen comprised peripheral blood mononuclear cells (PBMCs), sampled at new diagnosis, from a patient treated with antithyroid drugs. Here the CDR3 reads CASSEGTSGRRYNEQFF. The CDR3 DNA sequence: TGTGCCAGCAGTGAGGGGACTAGCGGGAGACGTTACAATGAGCAGTTCTTC.